A single sample is the source of the 25 T cell receptor beta chains below, sequenced in a study of OX40 agonist ivuxolimab in advanced cancers. Assay used: immunoSEQ multiplex PCR; TCRdb lists only in-frame clones, some missing. The profile shows 70,000 to 90,000 clones, over 85% of them singletons. The sample here was CD4+ or CD8+ T cells sorted from blood, taken in a trial of the OX40 agonist ivuxolimab. The receptors here all came from an adult with an advanced solid tumor such as melanoma, head and neck, liver or kidney cancer.

The J gene is TRBJ1-1, the V gene TRBV7-2; tentatively, D is TRBD1 (6 bases). Germline loops: CDR1 SGHTA, CDR2 FQGNSA. The CDR3 runs to 12 residues. The V gene lost 0 bases and the J gene lost 12 bases, with 11 bases spanning the gap. This CDR3 reads CASSLALGATFF. The CDR3 bases are TGTGCCAGCAGCTTAGCTCTGGGGGCGACTTTCTTT.

This clone has just one count. V gene TRBV29-1 combines with J gene TRBJ1-2, with D hard to call. Trimming stripped 2 bases from V and 2 bases from J, with 6 bases between. The germline gives CDR1 SQVTM, CDR2 ANQGSEA. CDR3 length: 12 residues. The CDR3 sequence is CSVESENYGYTF. CDR3 in DNA: TGCAGCGTTGAATCAGAAAACTATGGCTACACCTTC.

J is TRBJ2-7 and V is TRBV7-9; TRBD1 agrees at 7 bases. The V gene's germline CDR1 is SEHNR and CDR2 FQNEAQ (reference sequence). There are 14 residues in the CDR3. The V and J ends lost 5 bases and 6 bases, in that order; junction bases with no gene match: 10. CDR3 in amino acids: CASSPWTGTVEQYF. CDR3 nucleotides: TGTGCCAGCAGCCCGTGGACAGGAACGGTCGAGCAGTACTTC.

The chain joins TRBV11-2 to TRBJ2-5; the D is unclear. V was trimmed by 5 bases and J by 11 bases, leaving 12 bases between them. This CDR3 has 11 amino acids. CDR1 and CDR2 (germline): SGHAT, FQNNGV. DNA for the CDR3: TGTGCCAGCAGCCATTGGACCCGGCAGTACTTC. Protein product: CASSHWTRQYF.

The chain links TRBV14 to TRBJ1-6; D not resolved. Germline CDR1 reads SGHDN; CDR2 reads FVKESK. The CDR3 is 13 residues long. Trimming removed 2 bases at V and 6 bases at J, with 5 bases between. CDR3 amino acids: CASSQQVNSPLHF. The CDR3 region has the DNA TGTGCCAGCAGCCAACAGGTTAATTCACCCCTCCACTTT.

The chain links TRBV10-3 to TRBJ2-3; 10 nucleotides align to TRBD2. The CDR3 totals 15 residues. In germline, CDR1 is ENHRY, CDR2 SYGVKD. With 4 bases clipped from V and 3 bases from J, the junction kept 4 bases outside the gene matches. The CDR3 DNA follows: TGTGCCATCAGTGGCACGGGACTAGCGACAGATACGCAGTATTTT. This codes for CAISGTGLATDTQYF.

The V gene is TRBV5-1, the J gene TRBJ1-2; 10 bases align to TRBD1. Unmatched junction bases numbered 7, after V lost 4 bases and J lost 4 bases. CDR3 length equals 15 residues. Germline V gives CDR1 SGHRS, CDR2 YFSETQ. CDR3 protein: CASSPGTGDGYGYTF. DNA of the CDR3: TGCGCCAGCAGCCCCGGGACAGGGGATGGCTATGGCTACACCTTC.

In its sample, this clone was seen once. The rearrangement joins TRBV21-1 to TRBJ2-7. TRBV21-1 has pseudogene status. The CDR3 sequence is 15 residues long. CDR3 protein: CASSKVAGAIYEQYF. CDR3 bases: TGTGCCAGCAGCAAAGTGGCCGGGGCCATCTACGAGCAGTACTTC.

This clone was seen a handful of times. The V and J genes are TRBV7-7 and TRBJ2-3, with D possibly being TRBD1 (5 bases). This CDR3 region has 13 residues. Germline assignment: CDR1 SSHAT and CDR2 FNYEAQ (reference sequence). V lost 1 base and J lost 6, with 8 bases in between. The CDR3 DNA is TGTGCCAGCAGCTTAGAGTCAGGGGATACGCAGTATTTT. Protein sequence: CASSLESGDTQYF.

A single count supports this clone. The chain has TRBV29-1 and TRBJ2-3; 9 bases fit TRBD1. The CDR3 runs to 14 residues. Per the germline V gene, CDR1 is SQVTM and CDR2 is ANQGSEA. V shed 6 bases, J shed 4 bases, and the junction held 8 bases outside the gene matches. The CDR3 nucleotides read TGCAGCGTGGGGGGCGGACAGGGGCCAGATACGCAGTATTTT. Encoded protein: CSVGGGQGPDTQYF.

The chain carries TRBV10-3 and TRBJ2-5; 9 nucleotides line up with TRBD1. Germline V gene data show CDR1 as ENHRY and CDR2 as SYGVKD. V dropped 2 bases and J dropped 0; count of bases not matched to a gene: 4. The CDR3 is 16 residues long. This CDR3 reads CAISEPGTGYQETQYF. The CDR3 DNA follows: TGTGCCATCAGTGAGCCTGGGACAGGGTACCAAGAGACCCAGTACTTC.

V and J are TRBV6-1 and TRBJ1-1, with unresolved D. The germline V gene has CDR1 MNHNS and CDR2 SASEGT. CDR3 size: 13 residues. Trimming left V 4 bases short and J 1 base short, with 7 bases between. The CDR3 sequence is CASSGTSNTEAFF. DNA for the CDR3: TGTGCCAGCAGTGGGACCTCGAACACTGAAGCTTTCTTT.

The chain couples TRBV10-3 to TRBJ2-1; 9 bases agree with TRBD2. Looked up from germline, CDR1 is ENHRY and CDR2 is SYGVKD. The length of the CDR3 is 14 residues. The trim removed 3 bases at V and 8 bases at J, leaving 5 bases unmatched. CDR3 protein: CAISDSSGIDEQFF. DNA for the CDR3: TGTGCCATCAGTGATTCTAGCGGGATCGATGAGCAGTTCTTC.

The V call is TRBV10-3, the J call TRBJ1-5; the D is unclear. CDR1 and CDR2 (germline): ENHRY, SYGVKD. This CDR3 is built from 13 residues. Deletions cut 8 bases from V and 4 bases from J, with 12 bases between. CDR3 nucleotides: TGTGCCATCTCGCGCAGCCGGAATCAGCCCCAGCATTTT. It specifies CAISRSRNQPQHF.

The chain combines TRBV19 with TRBJ2-1, with TRBD2 as a possible D gene (6 bases). The V end lost 4 bases, the J end lost 5 bases, and 9 bases lay between the germline ends. There are 13 residues in the CDR3. Germline assignment: CDR1 LNHDA and CDR2 SQIVND (reference sequence). For the CDR3, the DNA is TGTGCCAGTAGTAGACTAGTGAACAATGAGCAGTTCTTC. This encodes CASSRLVNNEQFF. The whole variable domain, filled in from reference TRBV19 and TRBJ2-1, reads DGGITQSPKYLFRKEGQNVTLSCEQNLNHDAMYWYRQDPGQGLRLIYYSQIVNDFQKGDIAEGYSVSREKKESFPLTVTSAQKNPTAFYLCASSRLVNNEQFFGPGTRLTVL.

The V gene is TRBV19, the J gene TRBJ2-1; unclear D gene. CDR1 is LNHDA and CDR2 is SQIVND in the germline V gene (reference sequence). Trimming removed 2 bases at V and 7 bases at J, with 9 bases between. There are 13 residues in the CDR3. CDR3 nucleotides: TGTGCCAGTAGTATAATGGCTCCTAATGAGCAGTTCTTC. This codes for CASSIMAPNEQFF.

V gene TRBV7-3 combines with J gene TRBJ2-5; D may be TRBD1 (6 bases). The CDR3 is 15 amino acids. The V end lost 3 bases, the J end lost 4 bases, and 15 bases lay between the germline ends. Germline CDR1 SGHTA, CDR2 FQGTGA. The CDR3 region has the DNA TGTGCCAGCAGCTTGACAGGACAAGGTGGAGAGACCCAGTACTTC. Translating it yields CASSLTGQGGETQYF.

This chain uses TRBV18 with TRBJ1-2, with 8 bases aligning to TRBD1. Looked up from germline, CDR1 is KGHSH and CDR2 is LQKENI. The CDR3 has 15 residues. J gave up 3 bases and V 3 bases, and 6 bases lay outside the gene matches. The CDR3 sequence: CASSPGTGGDYGYTF. The CDR3 region has the DNA TGTGCCAGCTCACCTGGTACAGGGGGTGACTATGGCTACACCTTC.

The chain uses TRBV9 and TRBJ2-2; D is perhaps TRBD2 (6 bases). Trimming took off 0 bases at V and 1 base at J, with 10 bases between the two ends. The V gene's germline CDR1 is SGDLS and CDR2 YYNGEE. CDR3 size: 16 residues. The CDR3 DNA reads TGTGCCAGCAGCGTAGGCGCCGGGGGGAACACCGGGGAGCTGTTTTTT. This translates into CASSVGAGGNTGELFF.

The rearrangement links TRBV7-8 to TRBJ2-2, with 12 bases fitting TRBD1. Germline V gene lookup returns CDR1 SGHVS and CDR2 FQNEAQ. CDR3 length: 16 amino acids. Trimming removed 4 bases from V and 7 bases from J; junction bases left unmatched: 7. The CDR3 region is CASSSRDRGRGGELFF. The CDR3 nucleotides are TGTGCCAGCAGCTCCCGGGACAGGGGGCGAGGCGGGGAGCTGTTTTTT.

The CDR3 loop reads CASRPTSGGANEQFF. In DNA form, the CDR3 reads TGTGCCAGCAGACCCACTAGCGGGGGGGCAAATGAGCAGTTCTTC. The chain has TRBV9 and TRBJ2-1, with 13 nucleotides matching TRBD2. V lost 5 bases, J lost 7 bases, and 6 bases stayed unmatched. Germline CDR1 is SGDLS and CDR2 is YYNGEE. The CDR3 loop spans 15 amino acids.

The table lists this clone with a count of one. The chain links TRBV5-1 to TRBJ2-7; 9 bases map to TRBD1. Germline V gives CDR1 SGHRS, CDR2 YFSETQ. The CDR3 runs to 14 residues. J lost 5 bases, V lost 4 bases, and 7 bases had no gene match. This CDR3 reads CASSEDRGRNEQYF. CDR3 bases: TGCGCCAGCAGCGAGGACAGGGGCAGGAACGAGCAGTACTTC.

The gene calls are TRBV7-3 and TRBJ2-2; 9 bases align to TRBD2. Germline V gives CDR1 SGHTA, CDR2 FQGTGA. Trimming at V came to 5 bases and at J to 7 bases, leaving 5 bases not matched to a gene. This CDR3 is 14 amino acids long. CDR3 residues: CASSPSGASGELFF. The CDR3 DNA sequence: TGTGCCAGCAGCCCTAGCGGGGCGAGCGGGGAGCTGTTTTTT.

The rearrangement uses TRBV4-3 and TRBJ2-7; D call uncertain. This CDR3 is built from 17 residues. V was clipped by 4 bases and J by 0 bases, with 19 bases between them. Germline V gene sequence: CDR1 LGHNA, CDR2 YSLEER. The CDR3, as DNA: TGCGCCAGCAGCCTAATGTGGGCAGTCACTATCTCCTACGAGCAGTACTTC. Translation: CASSLMWAVTISYEQYF.

The V call is TRBV5-5, the J call TRBJ1-1; the D is unclear. The CDR3 has 14 amino acids. Trimming left V 4 bases short and J 1 base short, with 11 bases between. Per the germline V gene, CDR1 is SGHKS and CDR2 is YYEKEE (reference sequence). CDR3 residues: CASSLQITNTEAFF. CDR3 bases: TGTGCCAGCAGCCTCCAAATTACGAACACTGAAGCTTTCTTT.